The rows below give T cell receptor beta chains drawn from one sample of a study of cytomegalovirus exposure and HLA in healthy donors. Repertoires were generated with immunoSEQ multiplex PCR, while TCRdb's copy carries only in-frame clones and drops some. The table has about 120,000 clones, approximately 81% seen once. The specimen was PBMCs. These TCRs come from a woman aged 25 to 39 in good health and CMV-seronegative. The CDR3 runs from the conserved cysteine through the conserved F or W. Fields, in order: D gene, J gene, V gene, clone size, CDR3 protein, CDR3 DNA. D genes are given only for firm matches. Not all rows give a size; the values are once, few, many and, for expanded clones, a class.

TRBD2 TRBJ2-7 TRBV6-5 NA CASSPWGGGSEQYF TGTGCCAGCAGTCCGTGGGGCGGGGGGAGCGAGCAGTACTTC
NA TRBJ1-6 TRBV6-5 NA CASSYNQNNSPLHF TGTGCCAGCAGTTACAACCAGAATAATTCACCCCTCCACTTT
NA TRBJ2-3 TRBV9 NA CASSVRWLGTDTQYF TGTGCCAGCAGCGTAAGATGGCTTGGCACAGATACGCAGTATTTT
TRBD1 TRBJ1-5 TRBV12-5 NA CASGYTSGQGRNQPQHF TGTGCTAGTGGTTACACCTCCGGACAGGGACGGAATCAGCCCCAGCATTTT
TRBD1 TRBJ1-6 TRBV30 few CAWSGGTEKALLHF TGTGCCTGGAGTGGAGGGACAGAGAAAGCTCTCCTCCACTTT
TRBD2 TRBJ2-7 TRBV7-2 NA CASSFLGGGVYEQYF TGTGCCAGCAGCTTCCTAGGCGGGGGGGTTTACGAGCAGTACTTC
TRBD1 TRBJ2-5 TRBV9 NA CASSVGGTGGQETQYF TGTGCCAGCAGCGTAGGAGGGACAGGTGGCCAAGAGACCCAGTACTTC
TRBD1 TRBJ1-2 TRBV5-1 NA CASSSAPPGQQIHGYTF TGCGCCAGCAGCTCGGCGCCCCCGGGACAGCAAATCCATGGCTACACCTTC
NA TRBJ1-1 TRBV7-6 NA CASSHPAGANTEAFF TGTGCCAGCAGCCACCCGGCAGGGGCGAACACTGAAGCTTTCTTT
NA TRBJ1-1 TRBV4-1 few CASSAPQLAAFF TGCGCCAGCAGCGCTCCACAGCTGGCGGCTTTCTTT
TRBD2 TRBJ2-1 TRBV2 NA CASSWTSGGATNYNEQFF TGTGCCAGCAGCTGGACTAGCGGGGGGGCGACCAACTACAATGAGCAGTTCTTC
NA TRBJ1-2 TRBV7-2 NA CASSLAGTPFRDGYTF TGTGCCAGCAGCTTAGCCGGGACACCCTTTCGAGATGGCTACACCTTC
NA TRBJ2-7 TRBV5-5 once CASSLGPGLEQYF TGTGCCAGCAGCTTGGGGCCAGGGCTCGAGCAGTACTTC
TRBD2 TRBJ2-7 TRBV2 NA CASSDGLAVTYEQYF TGTGCCAGCAGTGACGGACTAGCGGTGACCTACGAGCAGTACTTC
NA TRBJ1-1 TRBV7-9 NA CASSPPSGTEAFF TGTGCCAGCAGCCCACCCTCGGGCACTGAAGCTTTCTTT
TRBD2 TRBJ2-5 TRBV5-4 NA CASSTTGGQETQYF TGTGCCAGCAGCACTACGGGGGGCCAAGAGACCCAGTACTTC